The TCR beta chain described here comes from a study of cytomegalovirus exposure and HLA in healthy donors. The study ran its PCR with 60 Vbeta and 13 Jbeta primers. The method was immunoSEQ multiplex PCR; TCRdb's version includes in-frame clones alone and lacks a portion of them. The data show roughly 120,000 clones, with roughly two thirds seen just once and 1.6% held by the top ten. The CDR3 covers 14 residues. Germline-derived CDR1 and CDR2 are MNHNY and SVGAGI (reference sequence). J was trimmed by 6 bases and V by 6 bases; bases with no gene match: 11. The sequenced material came from PBMCs. This receptor was identified in a young man in good health and CMV-seropositive. V and J are TRBV6-6 and TRBJ2-7; 7 nucleotides line up with TRBD1. The chain's CDR3 is CASREQGGRGEQYF. As DNA, the CDR3 is TGTGCCAGCAGGGAACAAGGGGGCCGGGGCGAGCAGTACTTC.